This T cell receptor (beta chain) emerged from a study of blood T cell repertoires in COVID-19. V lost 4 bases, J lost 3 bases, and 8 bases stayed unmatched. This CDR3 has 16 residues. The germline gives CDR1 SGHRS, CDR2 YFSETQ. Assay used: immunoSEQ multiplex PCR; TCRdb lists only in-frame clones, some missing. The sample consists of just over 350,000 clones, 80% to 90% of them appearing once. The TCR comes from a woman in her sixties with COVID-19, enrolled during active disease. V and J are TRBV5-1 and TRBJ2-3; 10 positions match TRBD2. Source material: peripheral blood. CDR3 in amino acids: CASSGRSSGGTDTQYF. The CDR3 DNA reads TGCGCCAGCAGCGGGAGGTCTAGCGGGGGAACAGATACGCAGTATTTT.